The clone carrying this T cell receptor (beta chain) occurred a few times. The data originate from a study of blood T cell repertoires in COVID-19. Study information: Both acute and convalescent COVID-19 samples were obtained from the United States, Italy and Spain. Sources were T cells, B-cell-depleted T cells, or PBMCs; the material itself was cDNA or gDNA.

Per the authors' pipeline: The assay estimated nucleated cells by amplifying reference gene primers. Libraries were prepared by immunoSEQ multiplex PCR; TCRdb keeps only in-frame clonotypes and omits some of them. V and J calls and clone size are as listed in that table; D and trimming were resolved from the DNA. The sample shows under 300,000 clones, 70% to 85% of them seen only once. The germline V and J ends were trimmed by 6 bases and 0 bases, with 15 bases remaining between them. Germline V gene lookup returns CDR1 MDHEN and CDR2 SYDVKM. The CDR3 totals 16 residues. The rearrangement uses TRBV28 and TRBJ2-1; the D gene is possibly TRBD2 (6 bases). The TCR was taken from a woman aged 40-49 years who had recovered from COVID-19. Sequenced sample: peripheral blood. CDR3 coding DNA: TGTGCCAGCAGCTCGATAGCGGAGAGCTCCTACAATGAGCAGTTCTTC. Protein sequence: CASSSIAESSYNEQFF.